The rows below give T cell receptor beta chains drawn from one sample of a study of post-analysis software for immune sequencing data. TCRdb analysed the PCR reads with MiXCR anew, one entry per CDR3 protein. The sample contains more than 500,000 distinct CDR3 sequences, under 40% of which appear only once. The material sequenced was blood. These receptors came from a girl aged 2-17 years with multiple sclerosis. Both conserved end residues are part of each CDR3. Each record gives: clone size, V gene, D gene, J gene, CDR3 DNA, CDR3 protein. A D gene is named only where the DNA matches it firmly. A row's size may be missing; if present it is once, few, many or a size class.

clone_size: few; v_call: TRBV12-3/TRBV12-4; d_call: TRBD2; j_call: TRBJ2-3; cdr3_nt: TGTGCCTCCAGACCCGGGGGGGATACGCAGTATTTT; cdr3_aa: CASRPGGDTQYF
clone_size: .; v_call: TRBV15; d_call: .; j_call: TRBJ2-1; cdr3_nt: TGTGTCACCAGCACATCCTCGGCCCCAGGGGTGTTCAATGAGCAGTTCTTC; cdr3_aa: CVTSTSSAPGVFNEQFF
clone_size: few; v_call: TRBV6-6; d_call: .; j_call: TRBJ1-6; cdr3_nt: TGTGCCAGCAGTTACGTCGTTTGGGGCGGTTTGAATTCACCCCTCCACTTT; cdr3_aa: CASSYVVWGGLNSPLHF
clone_size: .; v_call: TRBV3-1; d_call: .; j_call: TRBJ1-2; cdr3_nt: TGTGCCAGCAGCCCCCTAAGAAACTATGGCTACACCTTC; cdr3_aa: CASSPLRNYGYTF
clone_size: many; v_call: TRBV18; d_call: .; j_call: TRBJ2-3; cdr3_nt: TGTGCCAGCTCACTTTGGGGAGTCACAGATACGCAGTATTTT; cdr3_aa: CASSLWGVTDTQYF
clone_size: .; v_call: TRBV12-3/TRBV12-4; d_call: TRBD2; j_call: TRBJ2-5; cdr3_nt: TGTGCCAGCAGTACGGGACTAGCGGGCTTTGAGACCCAGTACTTC; cdr3_aa: CASSTGLAGFETQYF
clone_size: .; v_call: TRBV6-1; d_call: .; j_call: TRBJ2-7; cdr3_nt: TGTGCCAGCAGTGAAAAGATCTACGAGCAGTACTTC; cdr3_aa: CASSEKIYEQYF
clone_size: .; v_call: TRBV3-1; d_call: .; j_call: TRBJ1-5; cdr3_nt: TGTGCCAGCAGCCCCCGGCGGCACAATCAGCCCCAGCATTTT; cdr3_aa: CASSPRRHNQPQHF
clone_size: .; v_call: TRBV20-1; d_call: .; j_call: TRBJ2-7; cdr3_nt: TGCAGTGCCTCGTCCGTCGAGGGTTTCTCCTACGAGCAGTACTTC; cdr3_aa: CSASSVEGFSYEQYF
clone_size: few; v_call: TRBV6-5; d_call: .; j_call: TRBJ2-7; cdr3_nt: TGTGCCAGCAGTTACACCGGGGGCTACGAGCAGTACTTC; cdr3_aa: CASSYTGGYEQYF
clone_size: .; v_call: TRBV5-1; d_call: .; j_call: TRBJ2-3; cdr3_nt: TGCGCCAGCAGCTTGGCCGTGGGGAGCACAGATACGCAGTATTTT; cdr3_aa: CASSLAVGSTDTQYF
clone_size: .; v_call: TRBV4-2; d_call: .; j_call: TRBJ2-3; cdr3_nt: TGTGCCAGCAGCCAAGAAAAAGGGAGCGCAGATACGCAGTATTTT; cdr3_aa: CASSQEKGSADTQYF
clone_size: .; v_call: TRBV12-3/TRBV12-4; d_call: .; j_call: TRBJ1-3; cdr3_nt: TGTGCCAGCAGCAGGACTCTCACCATATATTTT; cdr3_aa: CASSRTLTIYF
clone_size: once; v_call: TRBV12-3/TRBV12-4; d_call: .; j_call: TRBJ2-7; cdr3_nt: TGTGCCAGCAGTTCTGAGTCTAGCCCCTCCTACGAGCAGTACTTC; cdr3_aa: CASSSESSPSYEQYF
clone_size: few; v_call: TRBV3-1; d_call: TRBD2; j_call: TRBJ2-7; cdr3_nt: TGTGCCAGCAGCCAGACTAGCGGGGGGGCCTACAATGAGCAGTACTTC; cdr3_aa: CASSQTSGGAYNEQYF
clone_size: .; v_call: TRBV7-8; d_call: TRBD1; j_call: TRBJ1-2; cdr3_nt: TGTGCCAGCAGCCGCGACAGGGAAGCTGGCTACACCTTC; cdr3_aa: CASSRDREAGYTF
clone_size: many; v_call: TRBV7-6; d_call: TRBD1; j_call: TRBJ2-5; cdr3_nt: TGTGCCAGCAGCCTAGGGACAGGGGCTTTAGAGACCCAGTACTTC; cdr3_aa: CASSLGTGALETQYF
clone_size: .; v_call: TRBV7-2; d_call: .; j_call: TRBJ1-2; cdr3_nt: TGTGCCAGCAGCTTAGCGGGGTCGAAAAAGATTAACTATGGCTACACCTTC; cdr3_aa: CASSLAGSKKINYGYTF
clone_size: .; v_call: TRBV7-6; d_call: TRBD2; j_call: TRBJ2-5; cdr3_nt: TGTGCCAGCAGCACCGGACTAGCGGGGGGCTCTCGGGAGACCCAGTACTTC; cdr3_aa: CASSTGLAGGSRETQYF
clone_size: .; v_call: TRBV20-1; d_call: TRBD1; j_call: TRBJ1-2; cdr3_nt: TGCAGTGCTTCACCGGGACAGGTGCTCTATGGCTACACCTTC; cdr3_aa: CSASPGQVLYGYTF
clone_size: .; v_call: TRBV19; d_call: .; j_call: TRBJ2-1; cdr3_nt: TGTGCCGGTAGTATAGAGAGGCGGGGCCGTCGGGACAATGAGCAGTTCTTC; cdr3_aa: CAGSIERRGRRDNEQFF
clone_size: .; v_call: TRBV20-1; d_call: .; j_call: TRBJ2-7; cdr3_nt: TGCAGTCAAGGATATATTCCCTCCTACGAGCAGTACTTC; cdr3_aa: CSQGYIPSYEQYF
clone_size: few; v_call: TRBV20-1; d_call: .; j_call: TRBJ2-1; cdr3_nt: TGCAGTGCTCCCTGGGGGAATGAGCAGTTCTTC; cdr3_aa: CSAPWGNEQFF
clone_size: .; v_call: TRBV20-1; d_call: .; j_call: TRBJ1-1; cdr3_nt: TGCAGTGCTAGTTTCCCAGGGGCCCCGGGAGCTGAAGCTTTCTTT; cdr3_aa: CSASFPGAPGAEAFF
clone_size: .; v_call: TRBV5-1; d_call: TRBD1; j_call: TRBJ2-1; cdr3_nt: TGCGCCAGCAGCTTGAAACAGGGGATATACAATGAGCAGTTCTTC; cdr3_aa: CASSLKQGIYNEQFF
clone_size: few; v_call: TRBV20-1; d_call: .; j_call: TRBJ1-2; cdr3_nt: TGCAGTGCTGGCAGGGAGGTGTGGTATGGCTACACCTTC; cdr3_aa: CSAGREVWYGYTF
clone_size: .; v_call: TRBV6-1; d_call: .; j_call: TRBJ1-1; cdr3_nt: TGTGCCAGCAGATCCGGGACCCCCAGCGGAGCTTTCTTT; cdr3_aa: CASRSGTPSGAFF
clone_size: few; v_call: TRBV2; d_call: .; j_call: TRBJ2-1; cdr3_nt: TGTGCCGCCGGACCCGGGATCTCCTACAATGAGCAGTTCTTC; cdr3_aa: CAAGPGISYNEQFF
clone_size: .; v_call: TRBV7-3; d_call: .; j_call: TRBJ2-4; cdr3_nt: TGTGCCAGCAGCTTAAATCCCCTACCGGCCAGGGAGCAGTACTTC; cdr3_aa: CASSLNPLPAREQYF
clone_size: once; v_call: TRBV3-1; d_call: .; j_call: TRBJ2-7; cdr3_nt: TGTGCCAGCAGCCAAGATTTGGGGGACTACGAGCAGTACTTC; cdr3_aa: CASSQDLGDYEQYF